The present T cell receptor (beta chain) was sequenced within a study of T cells after yellow fever vaccination. Study summary: With SMART-Seq v4 Ultra Low Input, the fractions containing low cell numbers were prepared.

A process of 5'RACE template switching, which added a universal primer site and UMIs, was used to make TCR cDNA. TCRdb recomputed calls from the 5' RACE reads with MiXCR, one row per CDR3 protein. The table has about 260,000 distinct CDR3 sequences, around 13% seen once. Study findings and constraints: A secondary response was less intense yet reached its peak sooner, at day 5 versus 15.

Germline loops: CDR1 MNHEY, CDR2 SVGAGI. Trimming stripped 2 bases from V and 7 bases from J, with 12 bases between. The CDR3 runs to 15 residues. In regard to this clonotype: Its target is unknown.

The sample consisted of CD4+ T cells sorted from PBMCs, taken 45 days after the yellow fever booster vaccination. This clonotype was sampled from a man aged 25-40 years who received the YFV17D yellow fever vaccine. The genes are TRBV6-5 and TRBJ1-6; weak D call: TRBD1 (5 bases). The CDR3 loop reads CASSYAGRLNSPLHF. The CDR3 DNA reads as TGTGCCAGCAGTTACGCGGGACGGTTAAATTCACCCCTCCACTTT.